The 16 T cell receptor beta chains below all came from one sample that was sequenced in a study of T-cell memory formation after mild COVID-19. A single record per CDR3 protein comes from TCRdb applying MiXCR to the 5' RACE reads. The data contain some 440,000 distinct CDR3 sequences, around a quarter of them seen just once; the ten biggest clones take up under 15%. The sequenced sample was PBMCs or a T cell subset sorted from them (not recorded which). The receptors shown here come from an adult woman who had mild COVID-19 (a few samples of this study predate the infection). Cell type and time point are not known.

The V call is TRBV5-1, the J call TRBJ2-5; 11 bases are shared with TRBD2. V lost 3 bases, J lost 3 bases, and 7 bases stayed unmatched. CDR3 size: 16 residues. Germline V lookup: CDR1 SGHRS, CDR2 YFSETQ. DNA for the CDR3: TGCGCCAGCAGCTCGGGACTAGCGGCGGCTAAAGAGACCCAGTACTTC. This encodes CASSSGLAAAKETQYF.

This clonotype was detected a few times. The J gene is TRBJ2-3, the V gene TRBV4-1, with 8 bases identical to TRBD2. Trimming at V came to 0 bases and at J to 7 bases, leaving 9 bases not matched to a gene. Germline loops: CDR1 MGHRA, CDR2 YSYEKL. This CDR3 is 16 amino acids long. The CDR3 is CASSQEEAGVTNTQYF. In nucleotides, the CDR3 is TGCGCCAGCAGCCAAGAGGAAGCGGGGGTTACGAATACGCAGTATTTT.

This chain uses TRBV12-3 or TRBV12-4 with TRBJ2-3; D not resolved. Deletions cut 4 bases from V and 4 bases from J, with 18 bases between. The CDR3 runs 16 residues. This CDR3 reads CASSSSVYSGADTQYF. CDR3 nucleotide sequence: TGTGCCAGCAGTTCCTCCGTCTATTCTGGTGCAGATACGCAGTATTTT.

This clonotype was picked up a small number of times. This chain connects TRBV6-2 or TRBV6-3 to TRBJ2-1, with D unresolved. Trimming pared 4 bases from V and 7 bases from J, leaving 8 bases between. The CDR3 loop spans 12 amino acids. CDR1 is MNHEY and CDR2 is SVGEGT in the germline V gene. The DNA of the CDR3 is TGTGCCAGCAGTTTCCCATCAAATGAGCAGTTCTTC. It yields the protein CASSFPSNEQFF.

In its sample, this clonotype was seen a few times. The V and J genes are TRBV7-2 and TRBJ2-2; D is unclear. V gave up 2 bases and J gave up 8 bases, with 6 bases separating them. Germline CDR1 and CDR2: SGHTA and FQGNSA. The CDR3 totals 12 residues. For the CDR3, the DNA is TGTGCCAGCAGCTTAAGGCTAGGGGAGCTGTTTTTT. It yields the protein CASSLRLGELFF.

This clonotype has a count of ten or more. The chain links TRBV5-1 to TRBJ2-2; a possible D gene is TRBD1 (6 bases). Germline V gene data show CDR1 as SGHRS and CDR2 as YFSETQ. CDR3 length: 19 amino acids. V was clipped by 4 bases and J by 2 bases, with 24 bases between them. CDR3 sequence: CASSKSTIQGPINTGELFF. DNA of the CDR3: TGCGCCAGCAGCAAAAGCACAATACAGGGCCCAATTAACACCGGGGAGCTGTTTTTT.

The chain employs TRBV7-9 and TRBJ2-3; 9 bases fit TRBD1. Germline CDR1 reads SEHNR; CDR2 reads FQNEAQ (reference sequence). This CDR3 has 15 amino acids. V shed 5 bases, J shed 2 bases, and the junction held 5 bases outside the gene matches. In DNA, the CDR3 is TGTGCCAGCAGCCTGAGGACAGGGGACACAGATACGCAGTATTTT. Translating gives CASSLRTGDTDTQYF. Full variable domain (outside the CDR3, taken from reference TRBV7-9 and TRBJ2-3): DTGVSQNPRHKITKRGQNVTFRCDPISEHNRLYWYRQTLGQGPEFLTYFQNEAQLEKSRLLSDRFSAERPKGSFSTLEIQRTEQGDSAMYLCASSLRTGDTDTQYFGPGTRLTVL.

The chain recombines TRBV7-2 with TRBJ1-1, with D perhaps TRBD1 (6 bases). The CDR3 loop spans 16 amino acids. Trimming took off 2 bases at V and 1 base at J, with 14 bases between the two ends. CDR1 is SGHTA, CDR2 FQGNSA, per germline. CDR3 in amino acids: CASSLIGGLRNTEAFF. CDR3 in DNA: TGTGCCAGCAGCTTAATAGGGGGGTTAAGGAACACTGAAGCTTTCTTT.

The J gene is TRBJ1-2, the V gene TRBV6-6, with D hard to call. Germline CDR1 is MNHNY and CDR2 is SVGAGI (reference sequence). V dropped 7 bases and J dropped 4 bases, with 13 bases sitting between them. This CDR3 spans 13 amino acids. CDR3 protein: CASTQLEGYGYTF. CDR3 coding DNA: TGTGCCAGCACGCAACTAGAGGGCTATGGCTACACCTTC.

This clonotype turned up a few times. Because the CDR3's place on the DNA is in doubt, the DNA is left out and the CDR3 is given as listed by TCRdb. The chain is built from TRBV6-2 or TRBV6-3 and TRBJ2-4. CDR1 is MNHEY, CDR2 SVGEGT, per germline. The CDR3 numbers 13 amino acids, ends counted. The CDR3 region is CASSSSNRNIQYF.

This chain joins TRBV19 and TRBJ1-1; possibly TRBD1 for D (5 bases). The CDR3 totals 14 residues. V was pared by 6 bases and J by 5 bases, with 16 bases between. CDR1 and CDR2 from the germline V gene are LNHDA and SQIVND (reference sequence). CDR3 loop: CASRQTGAGTEAFF. The CDR3 DNA reads TGTGCCAGTAGGCAAACAGGAGCGGGAACTGAAGCTTTCTTT.

This sequence joins TRBV6-1 and TRBJ2-1; TRBD2 matches at 7 bases. The V gene's germline CDR1 is MNHNS and CDR2 SASEGT. J was trimmed by 5 bases and V by 2 bases; bases with no gene match: 6. This CDR3 is 15 amino acids long. The CDR3 sequence: CASSELGGGNNEQFF. In DNA form, the CDR3 reads TGTGCCAGCAGTGAACTGGGGGGGGGGAACAATGAGCAGTTCTTC.

The rearrangement uses TRBV27 and TRBJ2-3; 13 bases fit TRBD2. The CDR3 is 17 amino acids. Germline V gives CDR1 MNHEY, CDR2 SMNVEV (reference sequence). Trimming at V came to 5 bases and at J to 4 bases, leaving 9 bases not matched to a gene. CDR3 sequence reads: CASSPVLAGGRSDTQYF. The DNA of the CDR3 is TGTGCCAGCAGTCCCGTACTAGCGGGGGGGCGGTCAGATACGCAGTATTTT.

The chain links TRBV21-1 to TRBJ2-6; the listed D gene, TRBD1, was not tested against the DNA. TRBV21-1 is termed a pseudogene. CDR3 size: 19 residues. DNA of the CDR3: TGTGCCAGCAGCCGGTCCGGGACAGGGGTCCTCTCTGGGGCCAACGTCCTGACTTTC. Translated, it gives CASSRSGTGVLSGANVLTF.

The rearrangement uses TRBV29-1 and TRBJ2-7, with 8 bases lining up with TRBD2. Germline trimming cut 6 bases from V and 3 bases from J; bases unmatched to any gene: 7. Germline CDR1 SQVTM, CDR2 ANQGSEA. The CDR3 is made up of 13 amino acids. In nucleotides, the CDR3 is TGCAGCGTCGCACTAGCGGCAGACTACGAGCAGTACTTC. Protein sequence: CSVALAADYEQYF.

In this sample, this clonotype turned up a few times. CDR3 nucleotide sequence: TGTGCCTGGAGTGTGGTAAAACTAGCCAAAAACATTCAGTACTTC. This gives the protein CAWSVVKLAKNIQYF. This sequence joins TRBV30 and TRBJ2-4; D uncertain. Trimming cost V 0 bases and J 0 bases, with 9 bases left between them. The CDR3 is 15 residues long. The germline CDR1 and CDR2 sequences are GTSNPN and SVGIG (reference sequence). Variable domain in full (rest from reference TRBV30 and TRBJ2-4): SQTIHQWPATLVQPVGSPLSLECTVEGTSNPNLYWYRQAAGRGLQLLFYSVGIGQISSEVPQNLSASRPQDRQFILSSKKLLLSDSGFYLCAWSVVKLAKNIQYFGAGTRLSVL.